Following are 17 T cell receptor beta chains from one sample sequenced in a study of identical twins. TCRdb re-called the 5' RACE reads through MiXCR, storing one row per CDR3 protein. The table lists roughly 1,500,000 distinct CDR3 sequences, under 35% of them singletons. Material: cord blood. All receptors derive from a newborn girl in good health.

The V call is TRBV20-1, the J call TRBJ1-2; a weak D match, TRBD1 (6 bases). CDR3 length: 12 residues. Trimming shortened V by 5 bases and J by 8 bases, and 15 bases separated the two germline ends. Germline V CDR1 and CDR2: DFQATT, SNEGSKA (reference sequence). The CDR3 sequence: CSAAGLDRGYTF. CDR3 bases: TGCAGTGCTGCAGGGTTGGACAGAGGCTACACCTTC.

CDR3: CSARVLNEKLFF. For the CDR3, the DNA is TGCAGTGCTAGAGTGCTAAATGAAAAACTGTTTTTT. V and J are TRBV20-1 and TRBJ1-4; D gene unclear. The CDR3 is 12 residues long. Germline-derived CDR1 and CDR2 are DFQATT and SNEGSKA (reference sequence). Trimming stripped 1 base from V and 5 bases from J, with 5 bases between.

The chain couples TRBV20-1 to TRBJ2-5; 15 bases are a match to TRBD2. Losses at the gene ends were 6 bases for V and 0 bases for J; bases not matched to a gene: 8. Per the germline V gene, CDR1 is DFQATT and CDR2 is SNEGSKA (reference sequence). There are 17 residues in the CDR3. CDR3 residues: CSADRTSGRADQETQYF. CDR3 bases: TGCAGTGCCGATCGGACTAGCGGGAGGGCCGACCAAGAGACCCAGTACTTC.

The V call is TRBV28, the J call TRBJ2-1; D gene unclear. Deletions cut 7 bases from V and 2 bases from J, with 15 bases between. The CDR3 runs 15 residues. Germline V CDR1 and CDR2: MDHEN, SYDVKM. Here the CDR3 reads CASTLIRGAYNEQFF. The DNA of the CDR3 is TGTGCCAGCACTCTTATTCGAGGAGCCTACAATGAGCAGTTCTTC.

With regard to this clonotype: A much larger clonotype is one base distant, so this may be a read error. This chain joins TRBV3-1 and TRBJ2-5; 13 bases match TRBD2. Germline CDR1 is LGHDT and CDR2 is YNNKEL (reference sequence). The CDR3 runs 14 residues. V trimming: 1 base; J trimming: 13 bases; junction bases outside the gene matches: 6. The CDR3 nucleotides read TGTGCCAGCAGCCAAGGACTAGCGGGGGGAATTCGGTACTTC. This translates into CASSQGLAGGIRYF.

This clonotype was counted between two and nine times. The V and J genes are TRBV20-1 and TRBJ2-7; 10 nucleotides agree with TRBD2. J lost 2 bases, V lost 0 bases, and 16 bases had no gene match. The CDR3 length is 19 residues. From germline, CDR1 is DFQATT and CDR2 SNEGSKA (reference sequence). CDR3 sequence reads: CSARDKLPSSGSRPYEQYF. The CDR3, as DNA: TGCAGTGCTAGAGACAAACTCCCGTCTAGCGGGAGTAGGCCCTACGAGCAGTACTTC.

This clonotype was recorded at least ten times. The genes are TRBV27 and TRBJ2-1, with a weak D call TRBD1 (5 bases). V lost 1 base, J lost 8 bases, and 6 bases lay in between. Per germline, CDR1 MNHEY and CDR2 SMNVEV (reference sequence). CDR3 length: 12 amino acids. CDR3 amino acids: CASSLLGDEQFF. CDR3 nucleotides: TGTGCCAGCAGTTTATTAGGGGATGAGCAGTTCTTC.

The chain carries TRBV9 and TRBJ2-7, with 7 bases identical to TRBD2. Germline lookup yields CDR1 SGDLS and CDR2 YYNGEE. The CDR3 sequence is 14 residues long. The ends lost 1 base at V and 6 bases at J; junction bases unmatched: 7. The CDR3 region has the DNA TGTGCCAGCAGCGTAAGTGGGGGGGTAGGCGAGCAGTACTTC. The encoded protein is CASSVSGGVGEQYF.

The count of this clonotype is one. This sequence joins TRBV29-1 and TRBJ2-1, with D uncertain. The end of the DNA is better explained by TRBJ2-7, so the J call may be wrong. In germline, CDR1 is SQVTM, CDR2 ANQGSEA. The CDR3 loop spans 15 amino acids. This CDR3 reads CSVEDKRASYNEQYF. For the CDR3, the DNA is TGCAGCGTTGAAGATAAAAGGGCTTCCTACAATGAGCAGTACTTC.

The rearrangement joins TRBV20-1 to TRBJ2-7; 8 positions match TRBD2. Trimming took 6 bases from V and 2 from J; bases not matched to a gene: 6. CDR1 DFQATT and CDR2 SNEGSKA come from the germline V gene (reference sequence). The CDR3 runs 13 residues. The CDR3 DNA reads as TGCAGTGCCTTTAGCGGGGACCCCTACGAGCAGTACTTC. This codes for CSAFSGDPYEQYF.

The CDR3 bases are TGTGCCATCAGTGAGTCGACTAGCGGCGCGGAGCAGTACTTC. As protein: CAISESTSGAEQYF. The rearrangement joins TRBV10-3 to TRBJ2-5, with TRBD2 identical over 9 bases. The V and J ends lost 0 bases and 11 bases, in that order; junction bases with no gene match: 7. The germline V gene has CDR1 ENHRY and CDR2 SYGVKD. The CDR3 spans 14 residues.

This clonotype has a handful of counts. CDR3 region: CASSYRPREPMNTEAFF. For the CDR3, the DNA is TGTGCCAGCAGTTACCGACCCAGGGAGCCCATGAACACTGAAGCTTTCTTT. This chain joins TRBV6-6 and TRBJ1-1, with D possibly TRBD1 on 5 matching bases. V was pared by 2 bases and J by 0 bases, with 16 bases between. The germline CDR1 and CDR2 sequences are MNHNY and SVGAGI (reference sequence). CDR3 length equals 17 residues.

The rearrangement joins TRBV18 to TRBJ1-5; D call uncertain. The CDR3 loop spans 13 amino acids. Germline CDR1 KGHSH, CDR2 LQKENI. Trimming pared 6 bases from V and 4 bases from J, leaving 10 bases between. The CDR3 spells CASSSLMNQPQHF. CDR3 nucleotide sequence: TGTGCCAGCTCCAGTTTGATGAATCAGCCCCAGCATTTT. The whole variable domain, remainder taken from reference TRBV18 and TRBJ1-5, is NAGVMQNPRHLVRRRGQEARLRCSPMKGHSHVYWYRQLPEEGLKFMVYLQKENIIDESGMPKERFSAEFPKEGPSILRIQQVVRGDSAAYFCASSSLMNQPQHFGDGTRLSIL.

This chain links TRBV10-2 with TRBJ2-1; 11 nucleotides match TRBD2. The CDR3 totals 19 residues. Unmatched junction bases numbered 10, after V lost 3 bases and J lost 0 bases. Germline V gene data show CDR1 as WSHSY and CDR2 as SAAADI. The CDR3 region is CASSDNSPTSGVSYNEQFF. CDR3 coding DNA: TGCGCCAGCAGTGATAATTCCCCGACTAGCGGGGTCTCCTACAATGAGCAGTTCTTC.

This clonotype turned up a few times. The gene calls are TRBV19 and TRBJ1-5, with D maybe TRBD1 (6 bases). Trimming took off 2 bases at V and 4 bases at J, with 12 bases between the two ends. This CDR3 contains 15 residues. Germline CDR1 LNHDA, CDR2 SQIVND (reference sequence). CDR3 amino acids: CASSISTGLNQPQHF. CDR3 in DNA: TGTGCCAGTAGTATATCGACAGGACTGAATCAGCCCCAGCATTTT.

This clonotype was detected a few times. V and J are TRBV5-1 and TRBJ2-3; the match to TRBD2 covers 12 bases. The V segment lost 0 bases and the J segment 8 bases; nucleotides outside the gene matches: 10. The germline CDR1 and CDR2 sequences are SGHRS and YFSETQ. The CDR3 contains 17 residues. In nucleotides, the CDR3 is TGCGCCAGCAGCTTGGCCCCTCCTAGCGGGGGGGCCTTTACGCAGTATTTT. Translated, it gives CASSLAPPSGGAFTQYF.

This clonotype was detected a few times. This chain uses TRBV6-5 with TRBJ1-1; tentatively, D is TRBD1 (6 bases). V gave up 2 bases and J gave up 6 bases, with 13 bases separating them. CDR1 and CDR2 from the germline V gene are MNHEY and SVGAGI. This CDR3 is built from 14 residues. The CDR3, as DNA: TGTGCCAGCAGTTACGACAGGAGTGGCTCTGAAGCTTTCTTT. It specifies CASSYDRSGSEAFF.